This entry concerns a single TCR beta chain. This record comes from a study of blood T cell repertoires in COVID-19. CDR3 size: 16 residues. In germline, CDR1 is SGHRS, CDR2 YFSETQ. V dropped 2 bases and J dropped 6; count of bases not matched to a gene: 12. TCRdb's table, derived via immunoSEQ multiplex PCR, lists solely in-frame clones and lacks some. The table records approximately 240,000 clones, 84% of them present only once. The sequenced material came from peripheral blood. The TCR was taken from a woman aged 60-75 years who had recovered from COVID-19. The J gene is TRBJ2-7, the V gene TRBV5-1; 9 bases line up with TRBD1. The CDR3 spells CASSFYWGTGGGEQYF. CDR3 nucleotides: TGCGCCAGCAGCTTTTATTGGGGAACAGGGGGCGGCGAGCAGTACTTC. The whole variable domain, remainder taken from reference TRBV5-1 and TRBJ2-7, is KAGVTQTPRYLIKTRGQQVTLSCSPISGHRSVSWYQQTPGQGLQFLFEYFSETQRNKGNFPGRFSGRQFSNSRSEMNVSTLELGDSALYLCASSFYWGTGGGEQYFGPGTRLTVT.